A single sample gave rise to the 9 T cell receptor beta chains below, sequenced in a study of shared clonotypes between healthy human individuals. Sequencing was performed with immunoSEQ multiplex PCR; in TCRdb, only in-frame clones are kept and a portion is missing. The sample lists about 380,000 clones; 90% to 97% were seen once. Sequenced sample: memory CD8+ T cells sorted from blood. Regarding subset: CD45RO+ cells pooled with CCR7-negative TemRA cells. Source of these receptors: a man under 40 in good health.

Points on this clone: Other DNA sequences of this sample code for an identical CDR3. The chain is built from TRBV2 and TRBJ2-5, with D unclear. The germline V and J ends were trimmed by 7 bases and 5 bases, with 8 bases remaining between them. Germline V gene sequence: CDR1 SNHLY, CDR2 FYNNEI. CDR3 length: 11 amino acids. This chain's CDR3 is CASTRGETQYF. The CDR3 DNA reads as TGTGCCAGCACGCGTGGGGAGACCCAGTACTTC. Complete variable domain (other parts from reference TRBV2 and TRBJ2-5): EPEVTQTPSHQVTQMGQEVILRCVPISNHLYFYWYRQILGQKVEFLVSFYNNEISEKSEIFDDQFSVERPDGSNFTLKIRSTKLEDSAMYFCASTRGETQYFGPGTRLLVL.

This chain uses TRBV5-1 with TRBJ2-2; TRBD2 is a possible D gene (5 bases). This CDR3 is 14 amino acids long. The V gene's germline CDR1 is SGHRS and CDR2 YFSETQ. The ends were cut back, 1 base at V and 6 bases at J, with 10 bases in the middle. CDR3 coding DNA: TGCGCCAGCAGCTTGCCACGTAGCGCCGGGGAGCTGTTTTTT. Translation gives CASSLPRSAGELFF.

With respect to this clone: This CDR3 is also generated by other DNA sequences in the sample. CDR3 nucleotides: TGTGCCAGCAGCTTAAGGGGCAGCACAGATACGCAGTATTTT. Amino acid sequence: CASSLRGSTDTQYF. The chain links TRBV7-3 to TRBJ2-3; D perhaps matches TRBD1 (5 bases). CDR3 size: 14 residues. The V and J ends lost 1 base and 0 bases respectively, with 5 bases between them. Germline lookup yields CDR1 SGHTA and CDR2 FQGTGA.

The CDR3 region is CASSPSADYNEQFF. Here the CDR3 DNA reads TGTGCCAGTAGCCCCTCGGCAGACTACAATGAGCAGTTCTTC. The V and J genes are TRBV19 and TRBJ2-1, with D unresolved. Germline V gene data show CDR1 as LNHDA and CDR2 as SQIVND (reference sequence). Trimming left V 6 bases short and J 3 bases short, with 12 bases between. This CDR3 region has 14 residues.

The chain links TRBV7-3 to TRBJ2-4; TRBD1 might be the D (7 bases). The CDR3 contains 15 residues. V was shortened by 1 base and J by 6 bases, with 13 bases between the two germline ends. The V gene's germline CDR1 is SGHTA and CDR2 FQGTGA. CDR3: CASSLSGGGSNIQYF. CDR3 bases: TGTGCCAGCAGCTTAAGTGGAGGGGGCTCAAACATTCAGTACTTC. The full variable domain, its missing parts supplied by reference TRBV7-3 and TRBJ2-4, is GAGVSQTPSNKVTEKGKYVELRCDPISGHTALYWYRQSLGQGPEFLIYFQGTGAADDSGLPNDRFFAVRPEGSVSTLKIQRTERGDSAVYLCASSLSGGGSNIQYFGAGTRLSVL.

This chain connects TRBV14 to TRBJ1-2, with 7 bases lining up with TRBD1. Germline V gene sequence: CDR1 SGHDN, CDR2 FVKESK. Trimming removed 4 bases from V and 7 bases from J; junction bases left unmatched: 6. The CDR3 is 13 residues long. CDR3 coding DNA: TGTGCCAGCAGCCCCGGACAGGTTTTTGGCTACACCTTC. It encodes CASSPGQVFGYTF.

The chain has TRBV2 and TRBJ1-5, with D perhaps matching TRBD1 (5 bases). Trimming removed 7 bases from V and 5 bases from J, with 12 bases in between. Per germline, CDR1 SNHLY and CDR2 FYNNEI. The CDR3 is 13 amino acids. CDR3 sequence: CASMAGRDQPQHF. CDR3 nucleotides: TGTGCCAGCATGGCAGGGAGGGATCAGCCCCAGCATTTT.

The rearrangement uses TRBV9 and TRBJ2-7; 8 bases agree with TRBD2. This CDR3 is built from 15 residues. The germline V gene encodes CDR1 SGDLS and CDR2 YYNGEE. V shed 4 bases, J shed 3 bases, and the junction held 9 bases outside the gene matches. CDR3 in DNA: TGTGCCAGCAGCCTCGGCGGGACTAGTTACTACGAGCAGTACTTC. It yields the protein CASSLGGTSYYEQYF.

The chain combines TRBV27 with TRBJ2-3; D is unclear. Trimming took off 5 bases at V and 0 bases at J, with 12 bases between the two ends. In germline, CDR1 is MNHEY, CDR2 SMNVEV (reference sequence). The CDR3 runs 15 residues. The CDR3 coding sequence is TGTGCCAGCAGTCAAGATCCGGGCAGCACAGATACGCAGTATTTT. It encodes CASSQDPGSTDTQYF.